This T cell receptor beta chain was retrieved from a study of cytomegalovirus exposure and HLA in healthy donors. Study-wide results and limits: Many donors shared some public TCRs, even though most TCR sequences were rare.

PCR involved 60 Vbeta and 13 Jbeta primers. The method was immunoSEQ multiplex PCR; TCRdb's version includes in-frame clones alone and lacks a portion of them. The sample holds 95,000 to 150,000 clones, about 74% seen once. Germline trimming cut 6 bases from V and 3 bases from J; bases unmatched to any gene: 7. Germline V CDR1 and CDR2: SEHNR, FQNEAQ (reference sequence). The CDR3 is 14 amino acids. To note about this clone: The antigen is not known.

The V call is TRBV7-9, the J call TRBJ2-7, with 8 bases matching TRBD1. This receptor was taken from a woman aged 50 to 65 in good health and CMV-seropositive. The sequenced sample was PBMCs. Written as DNA, the CDR3 is TGTGCCAGCAGTGGACAGGGTGGTCACTACGAGCAGTACTTC. As protein: CASSGQGGHYEQYF.